This paragraph covers one T cell receptor (beta chain) sequence. Source study methods: ImmunoSEQ only sent back junction sequences with no quality scores, so filtering was done differently. The table came from immunoSEQ multiplex PCR; TCRdb's copy has only in-frame clones and leaves some out. V, J and clone size derive from that table, while D and trimming were established from the DNA sequence. Of about 600,000 clones in the sample, 95% to 98% were seen once. The data stem from a study of shared clonotypes between healthy human individuals. Germline V gene data show CDR1 as PRHDT and CDR2 as FYEKMQ (reference sequence). CDR3 size: 14 residues. V was trimmed by 6 bases and J by 0 bases, leaving 6 bases between them.

This receptor was obtained from a woman in her thirties in good health. The chain couples TRBV13 to TRBJ2-6; D is unresolved. The sequencing sample was made of naive CD4+ T cells sorted from blood. This sample's subset: CD45RA+ positively selected. The CDR3 DNA is TGTGCCAGCAGTACAAACTCTGGGGCCAACGTCCTGACTTTC. Residues: CASSTNSGANVLTF.